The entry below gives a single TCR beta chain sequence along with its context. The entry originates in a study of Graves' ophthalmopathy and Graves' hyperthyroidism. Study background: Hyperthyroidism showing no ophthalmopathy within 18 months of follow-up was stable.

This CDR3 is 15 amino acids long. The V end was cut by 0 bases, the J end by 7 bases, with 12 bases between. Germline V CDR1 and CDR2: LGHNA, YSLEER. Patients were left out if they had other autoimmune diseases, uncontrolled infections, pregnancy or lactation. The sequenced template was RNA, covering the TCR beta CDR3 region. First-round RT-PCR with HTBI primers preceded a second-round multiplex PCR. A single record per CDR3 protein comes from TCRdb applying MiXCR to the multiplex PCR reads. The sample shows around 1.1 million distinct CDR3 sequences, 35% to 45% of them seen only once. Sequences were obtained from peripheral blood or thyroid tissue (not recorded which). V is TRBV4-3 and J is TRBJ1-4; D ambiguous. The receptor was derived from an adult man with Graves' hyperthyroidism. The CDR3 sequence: CASSQDGGVAEKLFF. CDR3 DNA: TGCGCCAGCAGCCAAGATGGTGGGGTTGCTGAAAAACTGTTTTTT.